This T cell receptor (beta chain) emerged from a study of blood T cell repertoires in COVID-19. Across the whole study: The United States, Italy and Spain supplied acute and convalescent COVID-19 samples. PBMCs, B-cell-depleted T cells, or T cells were the source of the cDNA or gDNA that made up the material.

V was clipped by 6 bases and J by 3 bases, with 15 bases between them. Looked up from germline, CDR1 is SGHRS and CDR2 is YFSETQ. CDR3 size: 14 residues. The data were produced by immunoSEQ multiplex PCR, yet TCRdb's version contains in-frame clones alone and is incomplete. The data show 250,000 to 350,000 clones, with 75% to 90% seen just once and approximately 0.85% held by the top ten. The rearrangement uses TRBV5-1 and TRBJ1-1; TRBD1 is a possible D gene (6 bases). Sequencing was carried out using peripheral blood. The clonotype comes from a woman between 35 and 50 years old who had recovered from COVID-19. CDR3 sequence (DNA): TGCGCCAGCACCTACAAACCAGGGGACACTGAAGCTTTCTTT. This sequence encodes CASTYKPGDTEAFF.